The 20 T cell receptor beta chains below were found in one sample sequenced in a study of T cells in Graves' hyperthyroidism and ophthalmopathy. RNA transcripts were the template for amplifying TCR beta CDR3 regions. The HTBI primer set drove a first-round RT-PCR of the TCR CDR3. TCRdb ran MiXCR on the multiplex PCR reads and lists one entry per CDR3 protein. The sample has about half a million distinct CDR3 sequences; about 20% are singletons. Sequencing used blood. Receptor source: a man aged 40-49 years with Graves' ophthalmopathy.

There are many counts of this clonotype. The genes are TRBV12-3 or TRBV12-4 and TRBJ2-7; D is tentatively TRBD1 or TRBD2 (5 bases each). Between the trimmed V and J ends, which lost 2 bases and 1 base, there was a span of 15 bases. The CDR3 is made up of 16 amino acids. CDR3 residues: CASSLTSGTASYEQYF. The CDR3 nucleotides are TGTGCCAGCAGTTTAACTTCCGGGACGGCTTCCTACGAGCAGTACTTC.

The chain recombines TRBV20-1 with TRBJ2-1, with TRBD1 matching over 10 bases. CDR3 size: 15 residues. The germline V gene encodes CDR1 DFQATT and CDR2 SNEGSKA (reference sequence). V trimming: 2 bases; J trimming: 12 bases; junction bases outside the gene matches: 13. CDR3 region: CSARPGTGARQGQFF. The DNA of the CDR3 is TGCAGTGCTAGACCAGGGACAGGGGCCCGACAAGGGCAGTTCTTC.

This sequence joins TRBV24-1 and TRBJ2-7; D is uncertain. The CDR3 has 15 amino acids. With 4 bases removed from V and 3 bases from J, the gap between germline ends came to 15 bases. Germline CDR1 reads KGHDR; CDR2 reads SFDVKD. The CDR3 coding sequence is TGTGCCACCAGTGACTCCCTGGCCGGATACTACGAGCAGTACTTC. This codes for CATSDSLAGYYEQYF.

The chain combines TRBV7-8 with TRBJ2-3; 8 bases align to TRBD1. Germline lookup yields CDR1 SGHVS and CDR2 FQNEAQ. CDR3 size: 14 residues. J lost 10 bases, V lost 2 bases, and 8 bases had no gene match. In nucleotides, the CDR3 is TGTGCCAGCAGCTTACAGGGGGCCCTAGCCTCGCAGTATTTT. Translating gives CASSLQGALASQYF.

The J gene is TRBJ2-5, the V gene TRBV6-5; either TRBD1 or TRBD2 may supply D (5 bases each). This CDR3 comprises 15 residues. V lost 2 bases and J lost 1, with 11 bases in between. CDR1 and CDR2 (germline): MNHEY, SVGAGI. CDR3 amino acids: CASSYPGRFQETQYF. DNA of the CDR3: TGTGCCAGCAGTTACCCGGGACGGTTCCAAGAGACCCAGTACTTC.

This clonotype was counted at least ten times. The gene calls are TRBV4-2 and TRBJ1-1, with 7 bases matching TRBD1. The V segment lost 0 bases and the J segment 7 bases; nucleotides outside the gene matches: 8. Germline V lookup: CDR1 LGHNA, CDR2 YNFKEQ. The CDR3 has 15 amino acids. CDR3 loop: CASSQDRRGRVEAFF. CDR3 nucleotides: TGTGCCAGCAGCCAAGATAGGAGGGGGCGGGTTGAAGCTTTCTTT.

This clonotype was recorded once. The gene calls are TRBV19 and TRBJ2-1; the D gene is possibly TRBD2 (5 bases). V shed 3 bases and J shed 7 bases, with 25 bases lying between them. The CDR3 has 18 amino acids. Per the germline V gene, CDR1 is LNHDA and CDR2 is SQIVND (reference sequence). CDR3 DNA: TGTGCCAGTAGTATTGGCTCTAGGGCGAGGGCCGGGTGGAATGAGCAGTTCTTC. It specifies CASSIGSRARAGWNEQFF.

This chain uses TRBV3-1 with TRBJ2-3; 9 bases align to TRBD2. This CDR3 contains 14 residues. V lost 5 bases to trimming and J lost 4 bases; unmatched junction nucleotides: 4. Germline V gene data show CDR1 as LGHDT and CDR2 as YNNKEL (reference sequence). For the CDR3, the DNA is TGTGCCAGCAGCAGCCTAGCGGGATCAGATACGCAGTATTTT. Translating it yields CASSSLAGSDTQYF.

Many counts were recorded for this clonotype. CDR3 protein: CASSPGVQPQHF. CDR3 nucleotides: TGTGCCAGCAGTCCAGGGGTTCAGCCCCAGCATTTT. The V gene is TRBV28, the J gene TRBJ1-5, with D tentatively TRBD1 (6 bases). V gave up 5 bases and J gave up 6 bases, with 8 bases separating them. Germline CDR1 and CDR2: MDHEN and SYDVKM. The CDR3 is 12 residues long.

The gene calls are TRBV9 and TRBJ2-7; 11 bases are a match to TRBD2. Germline-derived CDR1 and CDR2 are SGDLS and YYNGEE. The CDR3 length is 16 residues. J gave up 5 bases and V 4 bases, and 11 bases lay outside the gene matches. CDR3 region: CASSTGASGRSHEQYF. CDR3 nucleotide sequence: TGTGCCAGCAGCACCGGCGCTAGCGGGAGGTCCCACGAGCAGTACTTC.

The rearrangement joins TRBV27 to TRBJ2-3; 11 nucleotides align to TRBD2. Germline loops: CDR1 MNHEY, CDR2 SMNVEV (reference sequence). The CDR3 has 16 amino acids. J lost 6 bases, V lost 5 bases, and 10 bases had no gene match. For the CDR3, the DNA is TGTGCCAGCAGTCCGACCGCGGGACTAGCGGCCGATACGCAGTATTTT. Amino acid sequence: CASSPTAGLAADTQYF.

J is TRBJ2-5 and V is TRBV19; possible D gene TRBD1, 5 bases. This CDR3 region has 12 residues. V was clipped by 6 bases and J by 6 bases, with 11 bases between them. From germline, CDR1 is LNHDA and CDR2 SQIVND (reference sequence). Here the CDR3 reads CASSPRDQTQYF. The CDR3 nucleotides read TGTGCCAGTAGCCCCAGGGATCAGACCCAGTACTTC.

The table lists this clonotype with many counts. The chain carries TRBV3-1 and TRBJ2-1, with D uncertain. The CDR3 runs to 14 residues. V lost 1 base and J lost 5, with 9 bases in between. Germline assignment: CDR1 LGHDT and CDR2 YNNKEL (reference sequence). CDR3 DNA sequence: TGTGCCAGCAGCCAAGGGTCCGGCCACAATGAGCAGTTCTTC. It codes for CASSQGSGHNEQFF.

This rearrangement joins TRBV7-3 to TRBJ2-2; D is unclear. V was pared by 5 bases and J by 2 bases, with 15 bases between. Germline values: CDR1 SGHTA, CDR2 FQGTGA. The CDR3 consists of 16 residues. CDR3 region: CASSPFAATNTGELFF. CDR3 nucleotide sequence: TGTGCCAGCAGCCCTTTTGCGGCAACTAACACCGGGGAGCTGTTTTTT.

Worth noting for this clonotype: Since a much larger clone is just one base distant, this may be a read error. V gene TRBV10-3 combines with J gene TRBJ2-5; 8 bases map to TRBD1. CDR3 size: 16 residues. Looked up from germline, CDR1 is ENHRY and CDR2 is SYGVKD. The CDR3 is CASSLGSGGLRGTQYF. CDR3 coding DNA: TGTGCCAGCAGTTTAGGGTCAGGGGGCCTGAGAGGGACCCAGTACTTC.

This chain connects TRBV5-1 to TRBJ2-3, with 15 positions matching TRBD2. This CDR3 has 16 residues. With 7 bases clipped from V and 7 bases from J, the junction kept 10 bases outside the gene matches. Germline CDR1 and CDR2: SGHRS and YFSETQ. The CDR3 DNA reads as TGCGCCAGCCCCTACCGGACTAGCGGGAGGGCATATACGCAGTATTTT. This gives the protein CASPYRTSGRAYTQYF.

This clonotype was observed many times. The V call is TRBV11-2, the J call TRBJ1-2, with D possibly TRBD1 on 5 matching bases. Germline V CDR1 and CDR2: SGHAT, FQNNGV. V lost 6 bases, J lost 4 bases, and 15 bases lay in between. The CDR3 is 14 amino acids. CDR3 residues: CASSITQGGYGYTF. In DNA, the CDR3 is TGTGCCAGCAGTATCACCCAGGGTGGCTATGGCTACACCTTC. The full variable domain, with the rest looked up from reference TRBV11-2 and TRBJ1-2, is EAGVAQSPRYKIIEKRQSVAFWCNPISGHATLYWYQQILGQGPKLLIQFQNNGVVDDSQLPKDRFSAERLKGVDSTLKIQPAKLEDSAVYLCASSITQGGYGYTFGSGTRLTVV.

This sequence joins TRBV29-1 and TRBJ1-1, with TRBD1 as a possible D gene (5 bases). CDR3 length equals 14 residues. Germline loops: CDR1 SQVTM, CDR2 ANQGSEA. Trimming took off 6 bases at V and 2 bases at J, with 16 bases between the two ends. CDR3 residues: CSVSKSGRNTEAFF. The CDR3 DNA reads TGCAGCGTCTCTAAGTCGGGGCGCAACACTGAAGCTTTCTTT.

V usage is TRBV5-1 and J usage is TRBJ2-7; the match to TRBD2 covers 9 bases. V was pared by 0 bases and J by 6 bases, with 7 bases of the junction left unmatched. This CDR3 is built from 15 residues. Germline V gene sequence: CDR1 SGHRS, CDR2 YFSETQ. In nucleotides, the CDR3 is TGCGCCAGCAGCTTGGGGGTAGCGGGAGCTGGCGAGCAGTACTTC. Protein sequence: CASSLGVAGAGEQYF.

The chain is built from TRBV20-1 and TRBJ2-1; TRBD2 matches at 7 bases. The trim removed 1 base at V and 1 base at J, leaving 1 base unmatched. Germline CDR1 DFQATT, CDR2 SNEGSKA (reference sequence). The CDR3 contains 14 residues. CDR3 loop: CSARGGGSYNEQFF. The CDR3 DNA sequence: TGCAGTGCTAGAGGCGGGGGTTCCTACAATGAGCAGTTCTTC.